The T cell receptor (beta chain) described here comes from a study of beta chain features in type 1 diabetes. Broader study findings: Shortening that was moderate but significant affected the TCRB CDR3s of Type 1 diabetes patients in all four CD4+ subsets.

As to this clone: Its specificity is not known.

Investigators reverse transcribed all isolated RNA, so they sequenced expressed TCRB transcripts. Assay used: immunoSEQ multiplex PCR; TCRdb lists only in-frame clones, some missing. The sample yields fewer than 400,000 clones, approximately 10% seen once. This CDR3 is built from 15 residues. V trimming: 2 bases; J trimming: 3 bases; junction bases outside the gene matches: 4. The germline gives CDR1 MNHEY, CDR2 SVGAGI. Specimen: central memory CD4+ T cells from blood. The chain recombines TRBV6-5 with TRBJ1-1; 9 positions agree with TRBD1. This clonotype originated in a man between 25 and 39 years old with type 1 diabetes. The CDR3, as DNA: TGTGCCAGCAGTTACCAGCGGGACAGGGACACTGAAGCTTTCTTT. Translating it yields CASSYQRDRDTEAFF.